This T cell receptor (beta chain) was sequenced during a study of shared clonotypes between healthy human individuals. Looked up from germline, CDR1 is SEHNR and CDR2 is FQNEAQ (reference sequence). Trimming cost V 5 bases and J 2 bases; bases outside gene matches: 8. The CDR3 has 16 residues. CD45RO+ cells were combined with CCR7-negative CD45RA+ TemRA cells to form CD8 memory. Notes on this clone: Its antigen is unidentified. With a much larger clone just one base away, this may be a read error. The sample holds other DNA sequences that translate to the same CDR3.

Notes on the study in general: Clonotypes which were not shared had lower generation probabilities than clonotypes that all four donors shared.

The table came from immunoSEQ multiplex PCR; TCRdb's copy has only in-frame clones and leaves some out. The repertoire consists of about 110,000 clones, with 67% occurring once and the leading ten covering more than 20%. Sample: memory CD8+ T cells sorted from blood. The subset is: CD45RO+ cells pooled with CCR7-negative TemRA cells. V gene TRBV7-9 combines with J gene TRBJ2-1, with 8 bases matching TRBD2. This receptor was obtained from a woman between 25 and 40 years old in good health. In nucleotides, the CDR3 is TGTGCCAGCAGCCCCCGGGGGGGGAGCACCTACAATGAGCAGTTCTTC. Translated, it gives CASSPRGGSTYNEQFF.